This paragraph covers one T cell receptor (beta chain) sequence. Its antigen is not identified. This record comes from a study of cytomegalovirus exposure and HLA in healthy donors. Study-wide context: Around 83% of 398 genotyped donors fell in the Caucasian-associated ancestry cluster. Whole-study findings and limits: In a later analysis, TCR beta V- and J-gene trimming showed a link to a missense DCLRE1C variant. HLA alleles showed associations with 15,000 to 20,000 TCR beta sequences in a later analysis, at a 0.05 false discovery rate.

V lost 5 bases and J lost 5, with 9 bases in between. The CDR3 runs 13 residues. In germline, CDR1 is SNHLY, CDR2 FYNNEI. This PCR relied on a set of 60 Vbeta primers and 13 Jbeta primers. Here immunoSEQ multiplex PCR was the method, and the copy in TCRdb shows in-frame clones only, minus some. The table has 150,000 to 200,000 clones, about 74% seen once; the top ten hold about 3%. This clonotype was sampled from a male donor in good health and CMV-seronegative. The rearrangement links TRBV2 to TRBJ2-2; a possible D gene is TRBD2 (5 bases). The sample taken for sequencing was PBMCs. This CDR3 is CASSTDLTGELFF. The CDR3 coding sequence is TGTGCCAGCAGTACGGACTTGACCGGGGAGCTGTTTTTT.